This TCR beta chain appears in the sequencing data of a study of regulatory T cells in long-lasting Graves disease. Time point specified: newly diagnosed GD, antithyroid drugs for less than 3 months. Making the TCR library involved RNA that had been extracted from PBMCs. The sample holds many counts of this clonotype. Libraries of TCR beta came from iRepertoire HTBI primers plus Arm-PCR of CDR3 regions. From the multiplex PCR reads, TCRdb called clonotypes with MiXCR, one entry per CDR3 protein. The sample contains just over 600,000 distinct CDR3 sequences, approximately 15% of which appear only once. Germline trimming cut 4 bases from V and 8 bases from J; bases unmatched to any gene: 13. CDR3 length equals 15 residues. Germline V gives CDR1 SGDLS, CDR2 YYNGEE. These same records also appear under a second study, on T cells in Graves' hyperthyroidism and ophthalmopathy.

This sequence was found in a woman in her thirties with Graves disease. The chain couples TRBV9 to TRBJ1-2; 8 nucleotides align to TRBD1. The sample in question was peripheral blood mononuclear cells (PBMCs), obtained at new diagnosis, from a patient treated with antithyroid drugs. CDR3 amino acids: CASSFATGAASGYTF. The DNA of the CDR3 is TGTGCCAGCAGCTTCGCGACAGGGGCCGCCTCGGGCTACACCTTC.